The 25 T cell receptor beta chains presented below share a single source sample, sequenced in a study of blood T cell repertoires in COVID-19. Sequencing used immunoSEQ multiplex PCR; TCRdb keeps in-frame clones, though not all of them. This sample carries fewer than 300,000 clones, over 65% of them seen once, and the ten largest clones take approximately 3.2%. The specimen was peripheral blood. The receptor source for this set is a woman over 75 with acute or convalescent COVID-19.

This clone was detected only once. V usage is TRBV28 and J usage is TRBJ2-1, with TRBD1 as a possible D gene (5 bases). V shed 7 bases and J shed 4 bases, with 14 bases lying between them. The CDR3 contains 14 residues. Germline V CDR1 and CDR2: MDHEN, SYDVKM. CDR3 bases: TGTGCCAGCATCGGGCAGGGTTCTTACAATGAGCAGTTCTTC. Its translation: CASIGQGSYNEQFF. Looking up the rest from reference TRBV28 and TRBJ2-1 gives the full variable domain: DVKVTQSSRYLVKRTGEKVFLECVQDMDHENMFWYRQDPGLGLRLIYFSYDVKMKEKGDIPEGYSVSREKKERFSLILESASTNQTSMYLCASIGQGSYNEQFFGPGTRLTVL.

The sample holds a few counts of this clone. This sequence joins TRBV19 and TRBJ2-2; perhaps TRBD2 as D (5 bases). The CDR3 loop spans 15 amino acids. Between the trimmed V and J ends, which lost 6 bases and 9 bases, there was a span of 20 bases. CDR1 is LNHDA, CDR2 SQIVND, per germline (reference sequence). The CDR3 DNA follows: TGTGCCAGTAGATCTCTGACCGAGGGCCGGAGGGAGCTGTTTTTT. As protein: CASRSLTEGRRELFF.

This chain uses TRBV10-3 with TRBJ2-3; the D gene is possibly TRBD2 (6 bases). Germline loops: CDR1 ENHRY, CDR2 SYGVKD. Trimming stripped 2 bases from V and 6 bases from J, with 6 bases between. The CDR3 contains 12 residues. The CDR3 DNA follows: TGTGCCATCAGTGAGCGGGGGGATACGCAGTATTTT. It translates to CAISERGDTQYF.

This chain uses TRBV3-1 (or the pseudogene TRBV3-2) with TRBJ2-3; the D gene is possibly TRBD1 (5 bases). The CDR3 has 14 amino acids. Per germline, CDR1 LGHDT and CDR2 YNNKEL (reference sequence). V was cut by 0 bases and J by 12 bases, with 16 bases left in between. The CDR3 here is CASSQDPLGPTQYF. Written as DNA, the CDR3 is TGTGCCAGCAGCCAAGATCCGTTGGGGCCCACTCAGTATTTT.

In nucleotides, the CDR3 is TGTGCCAGCAGTTTAAGGGAGGAGCAGTACTTC. Residues: CASSLREEQYF. The gene calls are TRBV12-3 or TRBV12-4 and TRBJ2-7; maybe TRBD2 (5 bases). Between the trimmed V and J ends, which lost 2 bases and 7 bases, there was a span of 6 bases. The length of the CDR3 is 11 residues.

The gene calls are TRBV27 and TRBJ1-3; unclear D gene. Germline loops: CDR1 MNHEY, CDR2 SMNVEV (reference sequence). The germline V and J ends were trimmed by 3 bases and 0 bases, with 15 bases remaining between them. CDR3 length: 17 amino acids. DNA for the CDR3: TGTGCCAGCAGTTTGCGCCCCCCGGGGTACTCTGGAAACACCATATATTTT. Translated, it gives CASSLRPPGYSGNTIYF.

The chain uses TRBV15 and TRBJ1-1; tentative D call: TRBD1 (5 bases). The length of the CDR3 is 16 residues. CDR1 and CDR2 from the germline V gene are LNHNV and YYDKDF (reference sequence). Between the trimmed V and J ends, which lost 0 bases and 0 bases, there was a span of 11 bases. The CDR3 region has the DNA TGTGCCACCAGCAGAGATCTCACAGGCATGAACACTGAAGCTTTCTTT. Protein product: CATSRDLTGMNTEAFF. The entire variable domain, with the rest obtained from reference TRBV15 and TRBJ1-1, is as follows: DAMVIQNPRYQVTQFGKPVTLSCSQTLNHNVMYWYQQKSSQAPKLLFHYYDKDFNNEADTPDNFQSRRPNTSFCFLDIRSPGLGDTAMYLCATSRDLTGMNTEAFFGQGTRLTVV.

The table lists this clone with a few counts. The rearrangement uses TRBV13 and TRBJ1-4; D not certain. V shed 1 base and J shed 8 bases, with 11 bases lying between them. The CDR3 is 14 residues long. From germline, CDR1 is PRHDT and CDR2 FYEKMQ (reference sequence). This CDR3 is CASSLDAVGEKLFF. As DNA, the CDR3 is TGTGCCAGCAGCTTAGACGCGGTTGGGGAAAAACTGTTTTTT.

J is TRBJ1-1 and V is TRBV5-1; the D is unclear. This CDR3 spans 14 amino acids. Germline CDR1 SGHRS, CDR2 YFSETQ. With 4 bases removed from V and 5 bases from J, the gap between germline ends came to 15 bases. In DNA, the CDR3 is TGCGCCAGCAGCCAGGCCAACGGATGGACTGAAGCTTTCTTT. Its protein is CASSQANGWTEAFF.

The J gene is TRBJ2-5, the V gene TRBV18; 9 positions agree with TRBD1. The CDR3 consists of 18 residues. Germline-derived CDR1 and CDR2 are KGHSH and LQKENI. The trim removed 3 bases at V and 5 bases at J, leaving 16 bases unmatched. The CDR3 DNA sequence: TGTGCCAGCTCACCCAAGTCTGCGGGGACAGGGAAAGCGGAGACCCAGTACTTC. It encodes CASSPKSAGTGKAETQYF.

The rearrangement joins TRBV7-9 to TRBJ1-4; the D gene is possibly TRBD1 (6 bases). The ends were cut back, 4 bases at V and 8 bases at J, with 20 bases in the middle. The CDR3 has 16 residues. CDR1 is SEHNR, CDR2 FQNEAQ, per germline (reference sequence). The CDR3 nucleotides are TGTGCCAGCAGCTCCACCGGGGGGCCGGCGGGCGAAAAACTGTTTTTT. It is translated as CASSSTGGPAGEKLFF.

This chain's CDR3 is CASRESSGNTIYF. Here the CDR3 DNA reads TGTGCCAGTAGGGAGAGCTCTGGAAACACCATATATTTT. The chain carries TRBV19 and TRBJ1-3; no clear D. The CDR3 sequence is 13 residues long. Germline V gene sequence: CDR1 LNHDA, CDR2 SQIVND (reference sequence). Between the trimmed V and J ends, which lost 6 bases and 0 bases, there was a span of 6 bases.

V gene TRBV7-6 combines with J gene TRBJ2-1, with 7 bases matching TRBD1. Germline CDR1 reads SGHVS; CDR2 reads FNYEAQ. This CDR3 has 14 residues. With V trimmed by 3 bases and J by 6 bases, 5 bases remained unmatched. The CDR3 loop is CASSFPGQFNEQFF. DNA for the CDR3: TGTGCCAGCAGCTTTCCGGGACAGTTCAATGAGCAGTTCTTC. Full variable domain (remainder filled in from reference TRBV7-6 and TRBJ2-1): GAGVSQSPRYKVTKRGQDVALRCDPISGHVSLYWYRQALGQGPEFLTYFNYEAQQDKSGLPNDRFSAERPEGSISTLTIQRTEQRDSAMYRCASSFPGQFNEQFFGPGTRLTVL.

CDR3 bases: TGTGCCAGTAGTATAGATAGGGTCCGGGACTCTCGCCTTTTAGCCAAAAACATTCAGTACTTC. It encodes CASSIDRVRDSRLLAKNIQYF. The rearrangement joins TRBV19 to TRBJ2-4, with TRBD2 as a possible D gene (6 bases). The CDR3 consists of 21 residues. CDR1 and CDR2 from the germline V gene are LNHDA and SQIVND (reference sequence). Trimming removed 0 bases from V and 0 bases from J, with 24 bases in between.

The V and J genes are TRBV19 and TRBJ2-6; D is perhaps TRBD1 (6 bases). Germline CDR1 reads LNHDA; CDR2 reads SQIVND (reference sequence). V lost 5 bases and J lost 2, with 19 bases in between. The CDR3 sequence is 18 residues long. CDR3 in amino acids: CASSLYRAKGAGANVLTF. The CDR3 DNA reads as TGTGCCAGTAGTCTGTACCGGGCCAAGGGGGCTGGGGCCAACGTCCTGACTTTC. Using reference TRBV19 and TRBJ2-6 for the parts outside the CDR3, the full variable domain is DGGITQSPKYLFRKEGQNVTLSCEQNLNHDAMYWYRQDPGQGLRLIYYSQIVNDFQKGDIAEGYSVSREKKESFPLTVTSAQKNPTAFYLCASSLYRAKGAGANVLTFGAGSRLTVL.

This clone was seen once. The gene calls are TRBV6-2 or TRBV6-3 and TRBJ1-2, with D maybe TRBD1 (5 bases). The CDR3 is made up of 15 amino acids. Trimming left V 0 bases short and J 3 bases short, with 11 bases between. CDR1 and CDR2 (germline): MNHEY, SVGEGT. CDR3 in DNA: TGTGCCAGCAGTTACTCGGGGCAGCTAGACTATGGCTACACCTTC. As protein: CASSYSGQLDYGYTF.

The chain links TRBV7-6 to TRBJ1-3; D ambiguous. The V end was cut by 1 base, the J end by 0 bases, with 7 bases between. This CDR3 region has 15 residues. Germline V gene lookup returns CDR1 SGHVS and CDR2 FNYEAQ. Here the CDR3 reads CASSLDQVSGNTIYF. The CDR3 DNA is TGTGCCAGCAGCTTAGATCAGGTCTCTGGAAACACCATATATTTT.

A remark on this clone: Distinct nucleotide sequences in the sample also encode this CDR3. CDR3 sequence: CATSRDRTGGELFF. The DNA of the CDR3 is TGTGCCACCAGCAGAGATCGCACAGGCGGGGAGCTGTTTTTT. The chain carries TRBV15 and TRBJ2-2; maybe TRBD1 (5 bases). The V gene lost 0 bases and the J gene lost 7 bases, with 9 bases spanning the gap. Germline V CDR1 and CDR2: LNHNV, YYDKDF (reference sequence). There are 14 residues in the CDR3.

Written as DNA, the CDR3 is TGTGCCAGCAGCTCGAACAGGGGGCGAGGGGGTACGCAGTATTTT. As protein: CASSSNRGRGGTQYF. The chain employs TRBV11-2 and TRBJ2-3; 9 bases match TRBD1. V was pared by 4 bases and J by 8 bases, with 10 bases of the junction left unmatched. Germline CDR1 reads SGHAT; CDR2 reads FQNNGV. The CDR3 spans 15 residues.

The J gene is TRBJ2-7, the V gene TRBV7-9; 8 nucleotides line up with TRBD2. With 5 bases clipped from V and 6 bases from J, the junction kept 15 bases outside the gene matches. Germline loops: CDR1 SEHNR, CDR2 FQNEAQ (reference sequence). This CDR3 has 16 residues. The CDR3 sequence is CASSDPSGSLSSEQYF. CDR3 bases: TGTGCCAGCAGCGACCCCAGCGGGAGCCTCTCTAGCGAGCAGTACTTC.

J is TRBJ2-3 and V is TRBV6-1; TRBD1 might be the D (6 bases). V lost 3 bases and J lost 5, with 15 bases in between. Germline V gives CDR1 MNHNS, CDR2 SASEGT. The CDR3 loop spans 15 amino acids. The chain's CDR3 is CASSDGGQFLDTQYF. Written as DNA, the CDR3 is TGTGCCAGCAGTGATGGGGGCCAATTTTTAGATACGCAGTATTTT.

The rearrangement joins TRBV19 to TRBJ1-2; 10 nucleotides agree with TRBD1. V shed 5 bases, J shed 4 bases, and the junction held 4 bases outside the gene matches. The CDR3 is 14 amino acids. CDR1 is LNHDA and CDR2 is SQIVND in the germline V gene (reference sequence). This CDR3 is CASSSRTGGYGYTF. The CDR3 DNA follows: TGTGCCAGTAGTTCCAGGACAGGGGGCTATGGCTACACCTTC.

The CDR3 sequence: CASSQGRGMADGYTF. In nucleotides, the CDR3 is TGTGCCAGCAGCCAAGGAAGGGGAATGGCTGATGGCTACACCTTC. This chain connects TRBV3-1 (or the pseudogene TRBV3-2) to TRBJ1-2; tentatively, D is TRBD1 (5 bases). This CDR3 has 15 residues. Between the trimmed V and J ends, which lost 1 base and 6 bases, there was a span of 15 bases. Germline assignment: CDR1 LGHDT and CDR2 YNNKEL (reference sequence).

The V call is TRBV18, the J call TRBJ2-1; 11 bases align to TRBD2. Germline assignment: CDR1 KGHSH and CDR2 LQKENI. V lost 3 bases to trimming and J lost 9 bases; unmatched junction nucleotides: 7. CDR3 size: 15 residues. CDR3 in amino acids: CASSPFSGRAGEQFF. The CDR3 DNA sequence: TGTGCCAGCTCACCCTTTAGCGGGAGGGCCGGTGAGCAGTTCTTC.

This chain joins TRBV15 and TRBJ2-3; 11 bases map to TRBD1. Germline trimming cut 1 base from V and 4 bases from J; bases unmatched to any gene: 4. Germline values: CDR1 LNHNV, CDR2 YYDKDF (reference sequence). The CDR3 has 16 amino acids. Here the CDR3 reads CATSRGPGQGADTQYF. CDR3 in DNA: TGTGCCACCAGCAGAGGTCCGGGACAGGGGGCAGATACGCAGTATTTT.